This T cell receptor beta chain was captured in a study of PD-L1 blockade in urothelial cancer. At the level of the study: Bladder-origin urothelial cancer in males covered about 90% of the roughly 30 patients. Researchers looked at the blood 3 weeks (second dose) and 6 weeks after treatment began.

General study points: Tumor-associated blood clones were expanded more by durable-benefit patients at 3 weeks.

Clones were read by immunoSEQ multiplex PCR, and TCRdb kept only the in-frame ones, dropping some. The sample contains about 80,000 clones, around 90% of which appear only once. Germline V gene lookup returns CDR1 ENHRY and CDR2 SYGVKD. V lost 6 bases and J 2 bases, leaving 13 bases between the germline ends. The CDR3 extends over 14 amino acids. The study enrolled patients with locally advanced or metastatic urothelial carcinoma. As regards this clone: The antigen is unknown.

This TCR derives from a woman in her sixties or seventies with urothelial cancer. V and J are TRBV10-3 and TRBJ1-2, with D perhaps matching TRBD1 (6 bases). The sequencing here drew on PBMCs, taken around atezolizumab (anti-PD-L1) treatment. CDR3: CAISTGQGNYGYTF. The CDR3 DNA sequence: TGTGCCATCAGCACAGGGCAGGGGAACTATGGCTACACCTTC.